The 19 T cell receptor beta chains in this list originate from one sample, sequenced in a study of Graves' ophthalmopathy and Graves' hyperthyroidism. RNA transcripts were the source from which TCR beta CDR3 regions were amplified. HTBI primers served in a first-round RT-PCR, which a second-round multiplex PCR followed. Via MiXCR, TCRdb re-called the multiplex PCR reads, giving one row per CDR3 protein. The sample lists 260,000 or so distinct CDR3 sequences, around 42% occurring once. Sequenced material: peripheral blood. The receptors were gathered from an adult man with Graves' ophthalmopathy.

The CDR3 region has the DNA TGTGCCAGCAGCGTTCTGGAGGGGATGGAGACCCAGTACTTC. Amino acids: CASSVLEGMETQYF. The J gene is TRBJ2-5, the V gene TRBV9, with TRBD2 as a possible D gene (6 bases). This CDR3 contains 14 residues. Per the germline V gene, CDR1 is SGDLS and CDR2 is YYNGEE. V dropped 2 bases and J dropped 5 bases, with 13 bases sitting between them.

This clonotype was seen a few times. The CDR3 sequence: CASSSRQGAGELFF. DNA of the CDR3: TGTGCCAGCAGCTCAAGACAGGGGGCCGGGGAGCTGTTTTTT. V and J are TRBV7-3 and TRBJ2-2; TRBD1 agrees at 9 bases. The junction had 3 bases not matched to a gene; V was cut back by 4 bases and J by 6 bases. Germline assignment: CDR1 SGHTA and CDR2 FQGTGA. The CDR3 length is 14 residues.

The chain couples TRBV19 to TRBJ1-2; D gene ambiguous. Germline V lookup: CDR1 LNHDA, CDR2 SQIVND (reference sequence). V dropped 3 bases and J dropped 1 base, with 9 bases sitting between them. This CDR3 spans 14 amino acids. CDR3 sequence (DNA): TGTGCCAGTAGTATGACGGACTATAACTATGGCTACACCTTC. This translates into CASSMTDYNYGYTF.

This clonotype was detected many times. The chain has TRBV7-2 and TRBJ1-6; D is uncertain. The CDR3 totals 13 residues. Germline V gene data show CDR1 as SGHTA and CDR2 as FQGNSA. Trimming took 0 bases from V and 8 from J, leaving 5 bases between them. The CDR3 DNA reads TGTGCCAGCAGCTTAGCGAACGATTCACCCCTCCACTTT. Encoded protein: CASSLANDSPLHF.

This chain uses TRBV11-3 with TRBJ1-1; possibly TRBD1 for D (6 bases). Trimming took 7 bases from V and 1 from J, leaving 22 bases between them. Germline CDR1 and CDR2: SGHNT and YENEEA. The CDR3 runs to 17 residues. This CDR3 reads CASTRSGGEERNTEAFF. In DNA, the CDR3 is TGTGCCAGCACTCGTTCCGGGGGCGAGGAACGGAACACTGAAGCTTTCTTT.

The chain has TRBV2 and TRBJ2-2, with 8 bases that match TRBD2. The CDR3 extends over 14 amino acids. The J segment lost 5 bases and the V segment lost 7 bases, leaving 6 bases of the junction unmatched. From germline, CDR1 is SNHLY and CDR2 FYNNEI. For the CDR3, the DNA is TGTGCCAGCAAGGCTAGCGGGCTGACCGGGGAGCTGTTTTTT. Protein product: CASKASGLTGELFF.

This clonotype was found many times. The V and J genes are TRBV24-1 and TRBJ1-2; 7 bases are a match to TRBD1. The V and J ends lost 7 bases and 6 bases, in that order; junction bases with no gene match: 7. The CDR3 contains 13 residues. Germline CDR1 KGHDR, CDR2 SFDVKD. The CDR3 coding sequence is TGTGCCACCAGAAATACAGGGGTGGATGGCTACACCTTC. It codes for CATRNTGVDGYTF.

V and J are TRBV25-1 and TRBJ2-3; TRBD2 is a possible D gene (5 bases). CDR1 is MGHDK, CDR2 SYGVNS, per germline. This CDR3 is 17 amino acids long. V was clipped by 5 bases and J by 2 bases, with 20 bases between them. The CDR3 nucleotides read TGTGCCAGCAGTAGTAGCGTGGCGTCGGACCACACAGATACGCAGTATTTT. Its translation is CASSSSVASDHTDTQYF.

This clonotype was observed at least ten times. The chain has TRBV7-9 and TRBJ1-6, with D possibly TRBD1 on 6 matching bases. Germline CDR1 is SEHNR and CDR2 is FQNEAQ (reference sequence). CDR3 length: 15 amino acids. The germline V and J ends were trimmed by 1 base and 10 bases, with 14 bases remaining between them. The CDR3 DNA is TGTGCCAGCAGCTTAGAGACAGGCGGGGGGTCACCCCTCCACTTT. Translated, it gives CASSLETGGGSPLHF.

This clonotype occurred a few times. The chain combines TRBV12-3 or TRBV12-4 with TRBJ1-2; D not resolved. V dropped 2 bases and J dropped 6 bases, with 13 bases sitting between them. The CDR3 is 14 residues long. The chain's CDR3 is CASSLWAQEDGYTF. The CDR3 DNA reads TGTGCCAGCAGTTTATGGGCCCAGGAGGATGGCTACACCTTC.

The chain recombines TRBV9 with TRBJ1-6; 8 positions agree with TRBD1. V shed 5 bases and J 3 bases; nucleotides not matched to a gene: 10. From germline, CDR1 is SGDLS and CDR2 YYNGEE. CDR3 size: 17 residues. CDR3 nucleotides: TGTGCCAGCAGTTACTCGATCGGACAGGGCTATAATTCACCCCTCCACTTT. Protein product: CASSYSIGQGYNSPLHF.

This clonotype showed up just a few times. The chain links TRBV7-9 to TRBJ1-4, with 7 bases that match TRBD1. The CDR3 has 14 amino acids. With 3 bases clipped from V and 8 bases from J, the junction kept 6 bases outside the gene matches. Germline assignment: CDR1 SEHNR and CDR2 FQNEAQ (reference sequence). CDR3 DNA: TGTGCCAGCAGCTTGGGAGGGGGCGGAGAAAAACTGTTTTTT. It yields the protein CASSLGGGGEKLFF.

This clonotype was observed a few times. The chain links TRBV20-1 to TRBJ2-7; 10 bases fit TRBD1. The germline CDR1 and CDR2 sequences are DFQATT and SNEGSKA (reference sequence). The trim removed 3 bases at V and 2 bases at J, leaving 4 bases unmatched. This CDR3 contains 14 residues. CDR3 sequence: CSARGDRGAYEQYF. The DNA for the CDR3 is TGCAGTGCTAGGGGGGACAGGGGTGCCTACGAGCAGTACTTC.

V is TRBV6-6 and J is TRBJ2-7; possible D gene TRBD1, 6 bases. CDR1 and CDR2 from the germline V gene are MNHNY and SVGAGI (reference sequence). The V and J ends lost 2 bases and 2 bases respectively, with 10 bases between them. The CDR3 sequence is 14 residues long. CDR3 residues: CASSYRTETYEQYF. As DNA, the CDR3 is TGTGCCAGCAGTTACCGGACAGAGACCTACGAGCAGTACTTC.

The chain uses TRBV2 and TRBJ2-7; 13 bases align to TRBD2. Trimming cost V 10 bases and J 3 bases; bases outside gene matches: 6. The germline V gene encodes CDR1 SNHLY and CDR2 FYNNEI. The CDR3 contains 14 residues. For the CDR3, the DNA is TGTGCCAACCGACTAGCGGGAGGTAGCTACGAGCAGTACTTC. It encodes CANRLAGGSYEQYF.

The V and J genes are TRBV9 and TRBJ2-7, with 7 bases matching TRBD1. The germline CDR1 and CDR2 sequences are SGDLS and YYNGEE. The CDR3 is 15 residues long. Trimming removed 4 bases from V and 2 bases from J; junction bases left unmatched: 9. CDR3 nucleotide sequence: TGTGCCAGCAGCCCAAGGACAGGCCGACCCTACGAGCAGTACTTC. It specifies CASSPRTGRPYEQYF.

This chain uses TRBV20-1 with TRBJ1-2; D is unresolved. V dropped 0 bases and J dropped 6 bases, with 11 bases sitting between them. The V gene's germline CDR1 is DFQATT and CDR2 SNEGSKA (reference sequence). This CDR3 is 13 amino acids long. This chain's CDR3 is CSARDWSEDGYTF. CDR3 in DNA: TGCAGTGCTAGAGATTGGTCGGAGGATGGCTACACCTTC.

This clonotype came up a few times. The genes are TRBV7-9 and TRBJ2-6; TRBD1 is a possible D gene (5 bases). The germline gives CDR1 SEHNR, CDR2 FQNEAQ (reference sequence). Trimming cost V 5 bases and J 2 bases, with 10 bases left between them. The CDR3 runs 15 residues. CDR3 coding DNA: TGTGCCAGCAGCCCAGGACAAACTGGGGCCAACGTCCTGACTTTC. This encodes CASSPGQTGANVLTF. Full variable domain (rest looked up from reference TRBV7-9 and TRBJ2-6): DTGVSQNPRHKITKRGQNVTFRCDPISEHNRLYWYRQTLGQGPEFLTYFQNEAQLEKSRLLSDRFSAERPKGSFSTLEIQRTEQGDSAMYLCASSPGQTGANVLTFGAGSRLTVL.

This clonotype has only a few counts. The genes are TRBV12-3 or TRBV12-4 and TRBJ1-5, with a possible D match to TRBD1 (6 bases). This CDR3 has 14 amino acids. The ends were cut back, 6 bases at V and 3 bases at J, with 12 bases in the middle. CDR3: CASRSGTNNQPQHF. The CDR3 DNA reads TGTGCCAGCAGGTCCGGGACAAACAATCAGCCCCAGCATTTT.